This T cell receptor beta chain was documented in a study of blood T cell repertoires in COVID-19. Study in general: There were acute and convalescent COVID-19 samples, and they came from the United States, Italy and Spain. Sources were T cells, B-cell-depleted T cells, or PBMCs; the material itself was cDNA or gDNA.

This clone was detected a few times. V gave up 3 bases and J gave up 2 bases; unmatched junction bases: 13. The CDR3 covers 18 residues. Germline values: CDR1 PRHDT, CDR2 FYEKMQ (reference sequence). Authors' data handling: Amplification from reference gene primers served as the basis for estimated nucleated cell counts. TCRdb's table, derived via immunoSEQ multiplex PCR, lists solely in-frame clones and lacks some. For V, J and clone size, that table is used; D and trimming come from the DNA. The sample records around 21,000 clones, roughly 78% being singletons. The TCR comes from a man older than 75 with acute or convalescent COVID-19. The chain is built from TRBV13 and TRBJ1-5, with 7 bases fitting TRBD1. Sequences were obtained from peripheral blood. The CDR3 DNA reads TGTGCCAGCAGCTTGACATTAACAGGGGCGCGGGGCAATCAGCCCCAGCATTTT. Protein: CASSLTLTGARGNQPQHF.